This TCR beta chain derives from a study of technical replicates of blood from a few donors. Method: immunoSEQ multiplex PCR; TCRdb's copy keeps in-frame clones and lacks some. The sample holds about 57,000 clones, approximately 86% seen once. The V gene lost 3 bases and the J gene lost 4 bases, with 10 bases spanning the gap. This CDR3 has 13 residues. CDR1 SGHTA and CDR2 FQGNSA come from the germline V gene. The chain is built from TRBV7-2 and TRBJ2-7; D uncertain. The sequenced sample consisted of PBMCs. The sequence was collected from a human donor in good health. Some clones in this sample may be carry-over from other donors' samples. DNA for the CDR3: TGTGCCAGCAGCTTTAAGGCGGCTTACGAGCAGTACTTC. Its translation is CASSFKAAYEQYF.